This T cell receptor beta chain was sequenced during a study of T cell changes during pregnancy in multiple sclerosis (dated by TCRdb to about 2019). Turning to the overall study: The study looked at changes in the T cell repertoire across pregnancy in women with multiple sclerosis.

With regard to this clone: What antigen it recognizes has not been identified. Nothing much larger sits one base from this clone, and base qualities are not available.

The library was obtained by the immunoSEQ multiplex PCR assay. The table was pulled from immuneACCESS by TCRdb, which kept in-frame rearrangements only. Such tables lose some clones; where checked, under half of the loss comes from unresolved V genes, and the rest has no known cause. The sample includes about 56,000 clones, with about 91% observed a single time. Approximately 0.21% of the sample is taken by the ten largest. V is reduced by 1 base and J by 4 bases, leaving a spacing of 16 bases between them. CDR1 and CDR2 are drawn from the germline V gene (reference sequence): LNHDA, SQIVND. The CDR3 spans 16 residues, from the cysteine through the phenylalanine. Of the read, only the CDR3 DNA is kept; its 48 bases are in frame from base 1.

The sample in question was CD4+ T cells from peripheral blood mononuclear cells, obtained in the second trimester of pregnancy. This receptor chain uses TRBV19 and TRBJ1-1; the D region possibly corresponds to TRBD1 (5 bases align). This sequence was found in a female donor with multiple sclerosis, enrolled in a pregnancy study. At the DNA level, the sequence is TGTGCCAGTAGTATAGCCCCGGGCCAGGGAAGCACTGAAGCTTTCTTT. Its protein is CASSIAPGQGSTEAFF. Extended through the reference TRBV19 and TRBJ1-1 proteins, this CDR3 yields the full variable domain: DGGITQSPKYLFRKEGQNVTLSCEQNLNHDAMYWYRQDPGQGLRLIYYSQIVNDFQKGDIAEGYSVSREKKESFPLTVTSAQKNPTAFYLCASSIAPGQGSTEAFFGQGTRLTVV.